The entry below describes one T cell receptor beta chain. The CDR3 sequence is 16 residues long. V was pared by 4 bases and J by 0 bases, with 14 bases between. CDR1 and CDR2 (germline): SGHTA, FQGTGA. As processed by the authors: For nucleated cells, counts were estimated from reference gene primer amplification. The assay was immunoSEQ multiplex PCR, and TCRdb's table has in-frame clones only and misses some. V, J and clone size derive from that table, while D and trimming were established from the DNA sequence. The sample contains about 140,000 clones, over 70% of which appear only once. The sample comes from a study of blood T cell repertoires in COVID-19. Study context: The United States, Italy and Spain supplied acute and convalescent COVID-19 samples. The analysed material was cDNA or gDNA that came from T cells, B-cell-depleted T cells, or PBMCs.

J is TRBJ2-3 and V is TRBV7-3; D ambiguous. The receptor was derived from a man aged 65 to 85 who had recovered from COVID-19. Specimen: peripheral blood. CDR3 sequence reads: CASSSSICASTDTQYF. As DNA, the CDR3 is TGTGCCAGCAGCTCTTCAATCTGCGCTAGCACAGATACGCAGTATTTT.